One sample yielded the 9 T cell receptor beta chains listed below, sequenced in a study of T cells in Graves' hyperthyroidism and ophthalmopathy. Amplification targeted TCR beta CDR3 regions from RNA transcripts. The HTBI primer set was used in a first-round RT-PCR of the TCR CDR3. TCRdb re-called the multiplex PCR reads with MiXCR, one entry per CDR3 protein. In the table there are 300,000 to 450,000 distinct CDR3 sequences, roughly 15% of which are singletons. The sample taken for sequencing was blood. These TCRs come from a woman aged 30 to 39 with Graves' ophthalmopathy.

This clonotype showed up just a few times. The CDR3 sequence is CASSVGGSGGNNNEQFF. The CDR3 region has the DNA TGTGCCAGCAGCGTAGGAGGGTCGGGGGGGAACAACAATGAGCAGTTCTTC. The gene calls are TRBV9 and TRBJ2-1; 8 bases match TRBD2. Germline CDR1 is SGDLS and CDR2 is YYNGEE. The CDR3 loop spans 17 amino acids. After removal of 0 bases from V and 5 bases from J, the junction contained 10 bases not matched to a gene.

The sample holds a few counts of this clonotype. V and J are TRBV2 and TRBJ2-3; possibly TRBD1 for D (6 bases). Trimming left V 6 bases short and J 0 bases short, with 16 bases between. Germline CDR1 SNHLY, CDR2 FYNNEI. This CDR3 contains 16 residues. The CDR3 DNA sequence: TGTGCCAGCAGGGAAAGACAGGCTCTCAGCACAGATACGCAGTATTTT. As protein: CASRERQALSTDTQYF.

Turning to this clonotype: Being one base from a much bigger clone, this may be a read error. V gene TRBV20-1 combines with J gene TRBJ2-7; tentatively, D is TRBD1 (5 bases). Germline V gives CDR1 DFQATT, CDR2 SNEGSKA (reference sequence). CDR3 size: 13 residues. The CDR3 DNA reads TGCAGTGCCAGAGGTCCAGGGCCCTACGAGCAGTGCTTC. This encodes CSARGPGPYEQCF.

This clonotype showed up just a few times. This rearrangement joins TRBV12-3 or TRBV12-4 to TRBJ1-1; a weak D match, TRBD1 (5 bases). The V gene lost 3 bases and the J gene lost 10 bases, with 12 bases spanning the gap. This CDR3 contains 12 residues. The CDR3 DNA reads as TGTGCCAGCAGTTTTGAGGGGCACGGAGCTTTCTTT. Translation: CASSFEGHGAFF.

In its sample, this clonotype was seen many times. This chain links TRBV11-1 with TRBJ2-3; D possibly corresponds to TRBD1 (6 bases). CDR3 length equals 14 residues. CDR1 is SGHAT, CDR2 FQDESV, per germline (reference sequence). The V end was cut by 4 bases, the J end by 3 bases, with 11 bases between. CDR3 residues: CASSSQGGTDTQYF. CDR3 bases: TGTGCCAGCAGCTCACAGGGTGGGACAGATACGCAGTATTTT.

V is TRBV5-6 and J is TRBJ2-3; 7 bases are shared with TRBD2. The V gene's germline CDR1 is SGHDT and CDR2 YYEEEE. The CDR3 has 14 amino acids. The V and J ends lost 7 bases and 0 bases, in that order; junction bases with no gene match: 5. The CDR3 protein is CASARESSTDTQYF. The CDR3 DNA sequence: TGTGCCAGCGCGCGGGAGTCAAGCACAGATACGCAGTATTTT.

Remarks on this clonotype: The junction differs from germline at one of its ends, possibly a read error. The CDR3 sequence: CAGRVRTGELFF. CDR3 nucleotide sequence: TGTGCCGGCAGGGTTCGCACCGGGGAGCTGTTTTTT. The rearrangement joins TRBV6-2 or TRBV6-3 to TRBJ2-2; tentatively, D is TRBD1 (5 bases). The CDR3 is made up of 12 amino acids. The germline CDR1 and CDR2 sequences are MNHEY and SVGEGT.

This clonotype was recorded at least ten times. The CDR3 nucleotides read TGTGCCAGCAGCTTGGGTTGGGGGCGGGCGAACACTGAAGCTTTCTTT. Protein: CASSLGWGRANTEAFF. V gene TRBV5-8 combines with J gene TRBJ1-1, with TRBD1 as a possible D gene (6 bases). Germline CDR1 reads SGHTS; CDR2 reads YDEGEE. The length of the CDR3 is 16 residues. V lost 0 bases and J 1 base, leaving 13 bases between the germline ends. Filled out from reference TRBV5-8 and TRBJ1-1, the complete variable domain reads EAGVTQSPTHLIKTRGQQATLRCSPISGHTSVYWYQQALGLGLQFLLWYDEGEERNRGNFPPRFSGRQFPNYSSELNVNALELEDSALYLCASSLGWGRANTEAFFGQGTRLTVV.

This clonotype was counted a single time. The chain combines TRBV19 with TRBJ2-2, with 10 bases identical to TRBD1. Germline assignment: CDR1 LNHDA and CDR2 SQIVND (reference sequence). The ends lost 5 bases at V and 9 bases at J; junction bases unmatched: 6. The CDR3 is made up of 14 amino acids. The CDR3 nucleotides read TGTGCCAGTAGTGCGACAGGGGGCGGGAGGGAGCTGTTTTTT. Its protein product is CASSATGGGRELFF.